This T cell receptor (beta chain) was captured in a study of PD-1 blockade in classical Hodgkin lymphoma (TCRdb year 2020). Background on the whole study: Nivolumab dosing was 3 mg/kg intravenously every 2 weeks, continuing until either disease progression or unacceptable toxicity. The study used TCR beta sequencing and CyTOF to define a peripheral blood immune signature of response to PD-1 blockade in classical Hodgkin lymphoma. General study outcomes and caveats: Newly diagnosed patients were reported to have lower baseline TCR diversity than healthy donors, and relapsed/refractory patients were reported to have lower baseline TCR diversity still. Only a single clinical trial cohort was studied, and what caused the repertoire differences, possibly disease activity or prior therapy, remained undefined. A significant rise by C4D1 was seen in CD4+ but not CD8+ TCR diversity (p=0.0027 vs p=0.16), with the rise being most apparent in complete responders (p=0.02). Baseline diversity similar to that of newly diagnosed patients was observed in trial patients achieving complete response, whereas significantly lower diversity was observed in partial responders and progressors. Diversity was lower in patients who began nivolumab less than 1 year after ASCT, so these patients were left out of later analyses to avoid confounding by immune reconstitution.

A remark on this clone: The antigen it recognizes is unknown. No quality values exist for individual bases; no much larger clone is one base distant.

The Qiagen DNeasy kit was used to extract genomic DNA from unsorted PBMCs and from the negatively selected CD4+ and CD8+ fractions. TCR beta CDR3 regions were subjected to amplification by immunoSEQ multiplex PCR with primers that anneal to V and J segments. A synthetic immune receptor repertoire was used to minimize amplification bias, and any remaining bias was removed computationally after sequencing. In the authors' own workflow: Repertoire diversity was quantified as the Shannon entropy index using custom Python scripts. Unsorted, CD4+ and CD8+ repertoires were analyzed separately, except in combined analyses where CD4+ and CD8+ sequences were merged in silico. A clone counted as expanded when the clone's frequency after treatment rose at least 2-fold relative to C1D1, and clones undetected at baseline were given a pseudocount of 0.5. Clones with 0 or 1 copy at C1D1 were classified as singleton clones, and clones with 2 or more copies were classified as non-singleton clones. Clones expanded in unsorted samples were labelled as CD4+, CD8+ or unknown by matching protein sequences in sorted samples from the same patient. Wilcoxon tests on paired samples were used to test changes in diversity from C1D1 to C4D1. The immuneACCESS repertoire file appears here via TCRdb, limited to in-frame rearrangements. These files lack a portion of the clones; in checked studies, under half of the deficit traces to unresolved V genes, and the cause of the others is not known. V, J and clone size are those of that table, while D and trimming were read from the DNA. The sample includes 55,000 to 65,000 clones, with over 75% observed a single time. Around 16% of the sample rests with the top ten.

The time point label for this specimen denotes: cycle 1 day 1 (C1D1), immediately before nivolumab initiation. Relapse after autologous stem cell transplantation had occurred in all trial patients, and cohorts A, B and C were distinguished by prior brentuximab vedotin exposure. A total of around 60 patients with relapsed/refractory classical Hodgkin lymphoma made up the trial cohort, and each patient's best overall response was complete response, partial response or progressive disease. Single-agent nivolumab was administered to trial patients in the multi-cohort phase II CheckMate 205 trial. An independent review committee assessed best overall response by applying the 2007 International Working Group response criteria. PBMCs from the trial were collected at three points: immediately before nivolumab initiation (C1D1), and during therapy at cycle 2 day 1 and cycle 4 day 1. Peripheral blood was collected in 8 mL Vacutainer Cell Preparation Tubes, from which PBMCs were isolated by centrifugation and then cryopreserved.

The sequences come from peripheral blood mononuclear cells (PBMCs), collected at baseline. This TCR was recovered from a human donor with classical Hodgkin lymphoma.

The CDR3 amino acid sequence is: CASSQTSGNTIYF. The nucleotide sequence reads TGCGCCAGCAGCCAAACATCCGGAAACACCATATATTTT. The chain is made from TRBV4-1 and TRBJ1-3; a confident D gene designation cannot be given. The germline V gene encodes CDR1 MGHRA and CDR2 YSYEKL. Including cysteine and phenylalanine, the CDR3 has 13 amino acids. Only the CDR3 DNA stays, 39 bases, in frame from base 1. Trimming at the junction amounts to 2 bases on V and 4 bases on J, and the germline ends lie 6 bases apart.